This T cell receptor beta chain was found in a study of blood T cell repertoires in COVID-19. The wider study: PBMCs, B-cell-depleted T cells, or T cells provided the cDNA or gDNA that made up the material.

In the original workflow: Nucleated cell number was recorded as an estimate derived from reference gene primer amplification. The method was immunoSEQ multiplex PCR; TCRdb's version includes in-frame clones alone and lacks a portion of them. Clone size and the V and J calls come from that table; the DNA yielded D and trimming. The sample comprises fewer than 120,000 clones, 76% of which are singletons, and roughly 3.8% rests with the top ten. As regards this clone: One end of the junction varies from germline; a read error may be responsible.

The source is a woman of 80 years or more with acute or convalescent COVID-19. Sample: peripheral blood.

The DNA for the CDR3 is TGTGCCAGCAGCTTTGTATGGAGACACTTC. Translated: CASSFVWRHF. This rearrangement joins TRBV5-8 to TRBJ2-7; no clear D. Looked up from germline, CDR1 is SGHTS and CDR2 is YDEGEE. The CDR3 runs to 10 residues.